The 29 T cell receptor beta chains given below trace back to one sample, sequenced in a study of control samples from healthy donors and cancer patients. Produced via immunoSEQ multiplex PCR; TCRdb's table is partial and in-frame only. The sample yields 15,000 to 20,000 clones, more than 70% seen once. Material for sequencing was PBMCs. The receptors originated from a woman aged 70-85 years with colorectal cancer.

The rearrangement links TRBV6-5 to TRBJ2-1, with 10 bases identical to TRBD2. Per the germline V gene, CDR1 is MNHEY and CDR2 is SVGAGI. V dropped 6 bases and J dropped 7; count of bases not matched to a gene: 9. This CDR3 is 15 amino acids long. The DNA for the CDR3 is TGTGCCAGCAGGCCTATAGCGGGAGGTGAGAATGAGCAGTTCTTC. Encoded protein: CASRPIAGGENEQFF.

CDR3 sequence (DNA): TGCGCCAGCAGCTCCCCCGGGACAGCCAACCCTAATATCTACAATGAGCAGTTCTTC. It encodes CASSSPGTANPNIYNEQFF. This chain connects TRBV5-1 to TRBJ2-1, with TRBD1 identical over 7 bases. From germline, CDR1 is SGHRS and CDR2 YFSETQ. Germline trimming cut 3 bases from V and 3 bases from J; bases unmatched to any gene: 18. The CDR3 extends over 19 amino acids.

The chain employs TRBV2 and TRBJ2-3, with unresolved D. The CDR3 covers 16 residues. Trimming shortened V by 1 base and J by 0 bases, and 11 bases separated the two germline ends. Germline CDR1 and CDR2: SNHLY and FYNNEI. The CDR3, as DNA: TGTGCCAGCAGTGAAGATTTTATTACTAGCACAGATACGCAGTATTTT. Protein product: CASSEDFITSTDTQYF.

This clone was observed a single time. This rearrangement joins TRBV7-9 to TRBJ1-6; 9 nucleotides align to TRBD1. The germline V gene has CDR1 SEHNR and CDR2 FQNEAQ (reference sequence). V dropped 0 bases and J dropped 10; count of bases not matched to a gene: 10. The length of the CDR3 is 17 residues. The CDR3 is CASSLAGTGMRKSPLHF. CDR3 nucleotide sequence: TGTGCCAGCAGCTTAGCTGGGACAGGGATGCGTAAGTCACCCCTCCACTTT. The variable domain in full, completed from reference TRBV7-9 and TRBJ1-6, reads DTGVSQNPRHKITKRGQNVTFRCDPISEHNRLYWYRQTLGQGPEFLTYFQNEAQLEKSRLLSDRFSAERPKGSFSTLEIQRTEQGDSAMYLCASSLAGTGMRKSPLHFGNGTRLTVT.

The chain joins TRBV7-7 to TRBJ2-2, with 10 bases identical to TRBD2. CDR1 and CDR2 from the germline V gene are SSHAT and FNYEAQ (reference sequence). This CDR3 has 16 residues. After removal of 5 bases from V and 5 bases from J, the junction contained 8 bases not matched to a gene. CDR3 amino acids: CASSRLSSGRTGELFF. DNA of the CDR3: TGTGCCAGCAGCCGCTTGTCTAGCGGGAGAACCGGGGAGCTGTTTTTT.

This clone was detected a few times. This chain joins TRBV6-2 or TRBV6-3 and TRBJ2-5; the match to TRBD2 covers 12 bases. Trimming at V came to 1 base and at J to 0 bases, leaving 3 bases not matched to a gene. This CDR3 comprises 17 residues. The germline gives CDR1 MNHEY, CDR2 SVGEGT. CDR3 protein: CASSYWTSGIYQETQYF. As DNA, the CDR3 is TGTGCCAGCAGTTACTGGACTAGCGGGATATACCAAGAGACCCAGTACTTC.

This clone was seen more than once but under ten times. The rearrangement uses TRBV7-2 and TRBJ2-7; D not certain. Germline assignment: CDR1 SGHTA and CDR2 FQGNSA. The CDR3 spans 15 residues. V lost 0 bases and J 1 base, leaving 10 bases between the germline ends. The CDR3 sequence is CASSLAGGDSYEQYF. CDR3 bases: TGTGCCAGCAGCTTAGCGGGCGGTGATTCCTACGAGCAGTACTTC.

In DNA form, the CDR3 reads TGTGCCAGCCGCCTGGCAGGCCGGGATGGGCAGTACTTC. Translated: CASRLAGRDGQYF. The J gene is TRBJ2-7, the V gene TRBV6-2 or TRBV6-3; tentatively, D is TRBD2 (5 bases). Germline V gene lookup returns CDR1 MNHEY and CDR2 SVGEGT. The CDR3 has 13 residues. Trimming removed 8 bases at V and 9 bases at J, with 20 bases between.

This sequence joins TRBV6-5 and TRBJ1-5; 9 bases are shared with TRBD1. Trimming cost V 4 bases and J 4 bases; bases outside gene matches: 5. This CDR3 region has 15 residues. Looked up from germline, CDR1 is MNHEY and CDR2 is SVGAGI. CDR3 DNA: TGTGCCAGCAGTTGGGGGACAGGGCGAAATCAGCCCCAGCATTTT. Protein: CASSWGTGRNQPQHF.

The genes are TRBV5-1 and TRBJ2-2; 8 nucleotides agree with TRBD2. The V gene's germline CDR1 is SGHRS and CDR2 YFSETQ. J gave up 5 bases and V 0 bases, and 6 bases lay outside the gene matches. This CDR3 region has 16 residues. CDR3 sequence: CASSLDRPGGTGELFF. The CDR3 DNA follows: TGCGCCAGCAGCTTGGACCGACCGGGGGGGACCGGGGAGCTGTTTTTT.

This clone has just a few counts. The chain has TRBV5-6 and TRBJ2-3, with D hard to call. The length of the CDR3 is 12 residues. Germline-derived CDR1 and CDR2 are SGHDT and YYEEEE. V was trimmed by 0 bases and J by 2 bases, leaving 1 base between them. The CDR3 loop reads CASSLATDTQYF. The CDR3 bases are TGTGCCAGCAGCTTGGCCACAGATACGCAGTATTTT. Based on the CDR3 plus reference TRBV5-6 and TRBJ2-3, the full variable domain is DAGVTQSPTHLIKTRGQQVTLRCSPKSGHDTVSWYQQALGQGPQFIFQYYEEEERQRGNFPDRFSGHQFPNYSSELNVNALLLGDSALYLCASSLATDTQYFGPGTRLTVL.

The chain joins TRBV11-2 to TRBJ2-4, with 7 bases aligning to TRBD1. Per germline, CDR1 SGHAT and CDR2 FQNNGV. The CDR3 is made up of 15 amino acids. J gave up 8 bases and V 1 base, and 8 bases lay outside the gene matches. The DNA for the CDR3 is TGTGCCAGCAGCTTAGGCGACAGGGAAGGTGACATTCAGTACTTC. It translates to CASSLGDREGDIQYF.

CDR3 DNA sequence: TGTGCCAGCAGTAGAACAGGGGGAGGATCTGGCTACACCTTC. Amino acid sequence: CASSRTGGGSGYTF. The V and J genes are TRBV6-5 and TRBJ1-2, with TRBD1 matching over 8 bases. Germline trimming cut 5 bases from V and 7 bases from J; bases unmatched to any gene: 9. The CDR3 contains 14 residues. Germline assignment: CDR1 MNHEY and CDR2 SVGAGI.

For the CDR3, the DNA is TGTGCCAGCTCTCCCGGGATCTACACTGAAGCTTTCTTT. It specifies CASSPGIYTEAFF. The chain joins TRBV6-6 to TRBJ1-1; D unresolved. The CDR3 has 13 amino acids. V was trimmed by 8 bases and J by 3 bases, leaving 13 bases between them. In germline, CDR1 is MNHNY, CDR2 SVGAGI (reference sequence).

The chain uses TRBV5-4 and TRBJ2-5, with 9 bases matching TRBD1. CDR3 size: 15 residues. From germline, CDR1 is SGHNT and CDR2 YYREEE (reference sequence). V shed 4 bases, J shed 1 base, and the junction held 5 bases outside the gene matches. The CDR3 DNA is TGTGCCAGCAGCCTGGGACAGGGAATCCAAGAGACCCAGTACTTC. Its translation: CASSLGQGIQETQYF.

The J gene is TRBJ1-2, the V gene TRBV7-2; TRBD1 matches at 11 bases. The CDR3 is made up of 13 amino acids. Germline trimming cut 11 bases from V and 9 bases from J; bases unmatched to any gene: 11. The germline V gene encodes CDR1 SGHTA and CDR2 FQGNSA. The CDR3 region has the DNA TGTGCCTTTCCCGGGACAGGGGGTATTAGCTACACCTTC. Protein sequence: CAFPGTGGISYTF.

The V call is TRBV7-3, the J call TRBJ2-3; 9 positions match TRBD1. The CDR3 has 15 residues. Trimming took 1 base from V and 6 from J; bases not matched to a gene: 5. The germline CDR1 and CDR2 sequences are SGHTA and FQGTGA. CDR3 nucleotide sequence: TGTGCCAGCAGCTTAAATCCGGGACAGGGTGATACGCAGTATTTT. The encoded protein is CASSLNPGQGDTQYF.

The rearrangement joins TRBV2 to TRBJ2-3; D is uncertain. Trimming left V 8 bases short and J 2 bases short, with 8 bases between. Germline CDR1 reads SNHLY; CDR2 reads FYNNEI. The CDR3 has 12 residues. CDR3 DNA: TGTGCCAGCCTACAAGACACAGATACGCAGTATTTT. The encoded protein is CASLQDTDTQYF.

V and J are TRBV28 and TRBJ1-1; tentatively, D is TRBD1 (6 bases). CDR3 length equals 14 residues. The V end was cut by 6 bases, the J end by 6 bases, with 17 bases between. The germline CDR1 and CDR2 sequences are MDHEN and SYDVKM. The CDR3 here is CASSSTGARSEAFF. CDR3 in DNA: TGTGCCAGCAGCTCGACAGGAGCTAGGTCTGAAGCTTTCTTT. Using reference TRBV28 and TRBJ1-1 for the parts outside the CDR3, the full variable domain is DVKVTQSSRYLVKRTGEKVFLECVQDMDHENMFWYRQDPGLGLRLIYFSYDVKMKEKGDIPEGYSVSREKKERFSLILESASTNQTSMYLCASSSTGARSEAFFGQGTRLTVV.

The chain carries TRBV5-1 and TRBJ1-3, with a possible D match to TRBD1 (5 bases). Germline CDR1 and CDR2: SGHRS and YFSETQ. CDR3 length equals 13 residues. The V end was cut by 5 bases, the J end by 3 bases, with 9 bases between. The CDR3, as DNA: TGCGCCAGCAGTTTCGACAGTGGAAACACCATATATTTT. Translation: CASSFDSGNTIYF.

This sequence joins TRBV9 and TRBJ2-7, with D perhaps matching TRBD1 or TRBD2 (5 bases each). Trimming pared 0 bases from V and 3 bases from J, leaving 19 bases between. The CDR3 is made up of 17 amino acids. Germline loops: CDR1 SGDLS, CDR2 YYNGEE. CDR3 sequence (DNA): TGTGCCAGCAGCGTAGGGCCGGATCGTGGGACCGTCTACGAGCAGTACTTC. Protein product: CASSVGPDRGTVYEQYF.

The CDR3 sequence: CASSHRTGGLTGELFF. The CDR3 DNA is TGTGCCAGCAGTCACCGGACAGGGGGGCTTACCGGGGAGCTGTTTTTT. The rearrangement joins TRBV7-9 to TRBJ2-2, with 10 bases identical to TRBD1. The V and J ends lost 6 bases and 5 bases, in that order; junction bases with no gene match: 9. The germline V gene encodes CDR1 SEHNR and CDR2 FQNEAQ (reference sequence). The CDR3 has 16 amino acids. Full variable domain (rest looked up from reference TRBV7-9 and TRBJ2-2): DTGVSQNPRHKITKRGQNVTFRCDPISEHNRLYWYRQTLGQGPEFLTYFQNEAQLEKSRLLSDRFSAERPKGSFSTLEIQRTEQGDSAMYLCASSHRTGGLTGELFFGEGSRLTVL.

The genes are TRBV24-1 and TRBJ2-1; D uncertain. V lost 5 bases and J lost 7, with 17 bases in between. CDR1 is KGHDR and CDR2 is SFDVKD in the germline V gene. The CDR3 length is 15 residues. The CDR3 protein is CATSAHTANFNEQFF. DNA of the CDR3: TGTGCCACCAGTGCCCACACAGCTAATTTTAATGAGCAGTTCTTC.

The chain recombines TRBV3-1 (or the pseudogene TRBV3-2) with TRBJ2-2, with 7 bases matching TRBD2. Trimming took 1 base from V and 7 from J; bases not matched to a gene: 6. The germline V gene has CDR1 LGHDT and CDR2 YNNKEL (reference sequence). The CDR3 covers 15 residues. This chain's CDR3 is CASSQGGGIVGELFF. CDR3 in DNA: TGTGCCAGCAGCCAAGGGGGAGGGATTGTCGGGGAGCTGTTTTTT.

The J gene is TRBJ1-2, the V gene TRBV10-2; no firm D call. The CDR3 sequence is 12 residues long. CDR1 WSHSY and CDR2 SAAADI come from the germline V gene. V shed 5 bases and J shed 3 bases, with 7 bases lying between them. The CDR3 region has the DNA TGCGCCAGCAGTTATACCGACTATGGCTACACCTTC. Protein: CASSYTDYGYTF.

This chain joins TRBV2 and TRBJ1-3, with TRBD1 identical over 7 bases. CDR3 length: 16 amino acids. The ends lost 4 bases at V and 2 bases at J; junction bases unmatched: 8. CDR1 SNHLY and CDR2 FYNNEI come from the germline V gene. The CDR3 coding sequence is TGTGCCAGCAGTGCGTATCAGGGGGGGACTGGAAACACCATATATTTT. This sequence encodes CASSAYQGGTGNTIYF.

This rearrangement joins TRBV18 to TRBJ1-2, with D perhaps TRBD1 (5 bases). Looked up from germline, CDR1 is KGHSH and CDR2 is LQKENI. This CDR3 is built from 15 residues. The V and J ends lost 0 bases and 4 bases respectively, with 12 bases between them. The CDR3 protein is CASSPPTGQPYGYTF. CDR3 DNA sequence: TGTGCCAGCTCACCACCGACGGGGCAGCCCTATGGCTACACCTTC.

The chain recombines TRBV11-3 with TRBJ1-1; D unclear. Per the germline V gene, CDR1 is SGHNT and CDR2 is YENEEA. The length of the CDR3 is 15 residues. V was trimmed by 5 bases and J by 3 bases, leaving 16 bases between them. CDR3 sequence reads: CASSKMGQQYTEAFF. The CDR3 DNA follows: TGTGCCAGCAGCAAGATGGGCCAGCAATACACTGAAGCTTTCTTT.

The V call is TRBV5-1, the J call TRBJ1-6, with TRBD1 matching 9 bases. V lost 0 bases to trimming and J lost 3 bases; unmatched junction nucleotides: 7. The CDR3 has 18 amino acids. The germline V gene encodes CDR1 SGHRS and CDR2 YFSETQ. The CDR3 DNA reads TGCGCCAGCAGCTTGGCCCCAGGGACAGGGTTCTATAATTCACCCCTCCACTTT. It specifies CASSLAPGTGFYNSPLHF.